A single sample is the source of the 10 T cell receptor beta chains below, sequenced in a study of CD8+ T cells in alopecia areata. RNA, once extracted, was reverse transcribed into cDNA for use as the sequencing template. Only in-frame clones appear in the TCRdb table, and some are missing; sequencing was by immunoSEQ multiplex PCR. The sample contains roughly 200,000 clones, around 63% of which appear only once. Source: CD4+ T cells sorted from blood, taken at week 0. The receptors here all came from a human donor with alopecia areata.

The chain couples TRBV30 to TRBJ1-5; 9 bases line up with TRBD1. Germline values: CDR1 GTSNPN, CDR2 SVGIG (reference sequence). The CDR3 spans 13 residues. The junction had 4 bases not matched to a gene; V was cut back by 8 bases and J by 2 bases. CDR3 loop: CAIWTGGNQPQHF. The DNA for the CDR3 is TGTGCCATCTGGACAGGGGGCAATCAGCCCCAGCATTTT.

The gene calls are TRBV29-1 and TRBJ2-7; no clear D. Per germline, CDR1 SQVTM and CDR2 ANQGSEA. The CDR3 totals 13 residues. Trimming took off 3 bases at V and 9 bases at J, with 18 bases between the two ends. The CDR3 region has the DNA TGCAGCGTTGATTTTGGCCCGCCTCTAGTGCAGTACTTC. Protein sequence: CSVDFGPPLVQYF.

This clone was counted at least ten times. The genes are TRBV5-1 and TRBJ2-7, with 9 bases that match TRBD1. The CDR3 contains 16 residues. Germline V CDR1 and CDR2: SGHRS, YFSETQ. V gave up 3 bases and J gave up 3 bases; unmatched junction bases: 10. The CDR3 sequence is CASSSGPGQGDYEQYF. The CDR3 nucleotides are TGCGCCAGCAGCTCGGGACCGGGACAGGGAGACTACGAGCAGTACTTC.

The chain combines TRBV5-6 with TRBJ2-3; 10 positions agree with TRBD2. Germline assignment: CDR1 SGHDT and CDR2 YYEEEE. V lost 4 bases and J lost 2; bases outside the gene matches: 4. The CDR3 spans 15 residues. The CDR3 DNA sequence: TGTGCCAGCAGCAGCCTAGCGGGGGTCACAGATACGCAGTATTTT. Amino acid sequence: CASSSLAGVTDTQYF.

This clone showed up just a few times. The V gene is TRBV29-1, the J gene TRBJ1-1; 9 nucleotides match TRBD1. The CDR3 extends over 17 amino acids. V lost 2 bases and J lost 1; bases outside the gene matches: 11. Per germline, CDR1 SQVTM and CDR2 ANQGSEA. CDR3 DNA sequence: TGCAGCGTTGAACCCTCAGGACAGGGGCGCGGGAACACTGAAGCTTTCTTT. Translated, it gives CSVEPSGQGRGNTEAFF.

This clone was detected only once. V and J are TRBV30 and TRBJ1-1, with TRBD1 matching over 7 bases. CDR1 is GTSNPN and CDR2 is SVGIG in the germline V gene (reference sequence). This CDR3 is 13 amino acids long. V gave up 5 bases and J gave up 4 bases; unmatched junction bases: 7. The CDR3 reads CAWVTGVGTEAFF. CDR3 DNA: TGTGCCTGGGTTACAGGGGTCGGCACTGAAGCTTTCTTT.

The V call is TRBV7-2, the J call TRBJ2-7, with 7 bases matching TRBD2. Trimming removed 7 bases from V and 4 bases from J; junction bases left unmatched: 1. Germline CDR1 SGHTA, CDR2 FQGNSA. The CDR3 has 11 residues. CDR3 bases: TGTGCCAGCACCGGGGGGTACGAGCAGTACTTC. Translated: CASTGGYEQYF.

Here the CDR3 reads CSVRSLGLTGGAFF. In DNA, the CDR3 is TGCAGCGTCCGATCTCTTGGTTTGACAGGCGGAGCTTTCTTT. V and J are TRBV29-1 and TRBJ1-1; TRBD1 might be the D (6 bases). The CDR3 loop spans 14 amino acids. Germline CDR1 SQVTM, CDR2 ANQGSEA. Trimming pared 6 bases from V and 10 bases from J, leaving 24 bases between.

This clone showed up just a few times. The chain combines TRBV30 with TRBJ1-4; unclear D gene. The CDR3 sequence is 13 residues long. CDR1 and CDR2 (germline): GTSNPN, SVGIG (reference sequence). The germline V and J ends were trimmed by 4 bases and 5 bases, with 11 bases remaining between them. The CDR3 reads CAWNGRLNEKLFF. For the CDR3, the DNA is TGTGCCTGGAACGGGCGCCTCAATGAAAAACTGTTTTTT.

The chain links TRBV4-3 to TRBJ1-6; D gene ambiguous. Trimming stripped 1 base from V and 6 bases from J, with 7 bases between. CDR1 LGHNA and CDR2 YSLEER come from the germline V gene. CDR3 length equals 14 residues. The CDR3 reads CASSQGAANSPLHF. CDR3 nucleotide sequence: TGCGCCAGCAGCCAAGGGGCAGCTAATTCACCCCTCCACTTT.